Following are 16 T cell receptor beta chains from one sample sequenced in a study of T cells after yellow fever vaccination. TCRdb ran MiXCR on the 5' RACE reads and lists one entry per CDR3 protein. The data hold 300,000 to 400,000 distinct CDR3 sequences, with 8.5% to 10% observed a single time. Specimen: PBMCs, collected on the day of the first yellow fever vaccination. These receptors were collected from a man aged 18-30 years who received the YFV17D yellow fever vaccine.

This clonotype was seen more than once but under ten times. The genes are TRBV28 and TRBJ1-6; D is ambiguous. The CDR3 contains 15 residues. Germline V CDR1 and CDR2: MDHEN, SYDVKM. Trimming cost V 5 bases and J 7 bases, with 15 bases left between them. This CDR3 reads CASSTRRGRNSPLHF. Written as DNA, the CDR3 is TGTGCCAGCAGTACCCGAAGAGGGAGGAATTCACCCCTCCACTTT.

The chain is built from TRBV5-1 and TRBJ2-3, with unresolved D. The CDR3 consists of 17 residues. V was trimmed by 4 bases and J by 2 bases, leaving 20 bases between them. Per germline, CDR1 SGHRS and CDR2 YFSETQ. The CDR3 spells CASSETPDKSNTDTQYF. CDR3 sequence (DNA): TGCGCCAGCAGCGAAACCCCAGACAAATCGAACACAGATACGCAGTATTTT.

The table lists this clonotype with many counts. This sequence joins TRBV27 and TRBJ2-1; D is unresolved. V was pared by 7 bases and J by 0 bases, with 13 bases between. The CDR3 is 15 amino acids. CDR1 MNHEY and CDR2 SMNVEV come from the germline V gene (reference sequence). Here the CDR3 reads CASMTNYRSYNEQFF. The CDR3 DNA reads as TGTGCCAGCATGACAAACTACCGCTCCTACAATGAGCAGTTCTTC.

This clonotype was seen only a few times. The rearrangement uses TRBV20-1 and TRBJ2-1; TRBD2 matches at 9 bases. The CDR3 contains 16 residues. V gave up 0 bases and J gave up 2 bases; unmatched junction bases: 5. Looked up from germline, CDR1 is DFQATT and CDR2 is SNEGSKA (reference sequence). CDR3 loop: CSARDPLAGAYNEQFF. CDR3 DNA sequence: TGCAGTGCTAGAGATCCCTTAGCGGGGGCCTACAATGAGCAGTTCTTC.

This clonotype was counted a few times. The CDR3 loop reads CASSKTRADTQYF. The CDR3 DNA reads as TGTGCCAGCAGCAAAACTAGGGCAGATACGCAGTATTTT. The chain is built from TRBV6-1 and TRBJ2-3; D may be TRBD2 (5 bases). The CDR3 spans 13 residues. Germline V lookup: CDR1 MNHNS, CDR2 SASEGT. The V end was cut by 6 bases, the J end by 4 bases, with 11 bases between.

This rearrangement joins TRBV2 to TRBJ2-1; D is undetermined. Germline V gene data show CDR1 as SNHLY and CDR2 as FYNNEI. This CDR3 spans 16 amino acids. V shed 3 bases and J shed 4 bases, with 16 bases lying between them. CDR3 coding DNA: TGTGCCAGCAGTGACTCGACATCGGATCTTTACAATGAGCAGTTCTTC. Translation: CASSDSTSDLYNEQFF.

The CDR3 DNA is TGTGCCAGCAGCTTACTAGGGACAGGGGACACTGAAGCTTTCTTT. This sequence encodes CASSLLGTGDTEAFF. The rearrangement links TRBV11-2 to TRBJ1-1; 10 bases line up with TRBD1. With V trimmed by 2 bases and J by 3 bases, 3 bases remained unmatched. This CDR3 region has 15 residues. CDR1 SGHAT and CDR2 FQNNGV come from the germline V gene.

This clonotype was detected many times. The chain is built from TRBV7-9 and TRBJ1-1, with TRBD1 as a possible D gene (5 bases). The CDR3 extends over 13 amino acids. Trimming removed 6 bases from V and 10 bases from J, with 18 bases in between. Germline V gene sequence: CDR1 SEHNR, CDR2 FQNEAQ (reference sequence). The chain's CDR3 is CASRKGDLPGAFF. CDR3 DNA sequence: TGTGCCAGCAGAAAAGGGGACCTCCCTGGAGCTTTCTTT. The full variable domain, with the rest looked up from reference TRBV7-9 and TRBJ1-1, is DTGVSQNPRHKITKRGQNVTFRCDPISEHNRLYWYRQTLGQGPEFLTYFQNEAQLEKSRLLSDRFSAERPKGSFSTLEIQRTEQGDSAMYLCASRKGDLPGAFFGQGTRLTVV.

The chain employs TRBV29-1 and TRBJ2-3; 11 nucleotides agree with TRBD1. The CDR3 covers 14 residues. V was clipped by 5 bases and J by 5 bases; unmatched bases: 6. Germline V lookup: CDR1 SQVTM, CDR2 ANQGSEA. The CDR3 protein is CSVPDRGRLDTQYF. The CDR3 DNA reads TGCAGCGTTCCGGACAGGGGGCGGTTAGATACGCAGTATTTT.

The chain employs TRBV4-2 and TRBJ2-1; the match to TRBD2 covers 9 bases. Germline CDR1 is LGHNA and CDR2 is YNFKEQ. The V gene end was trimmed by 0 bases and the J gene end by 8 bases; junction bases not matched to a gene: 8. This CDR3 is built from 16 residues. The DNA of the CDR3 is TGTGCCAGCAGCCAAGATAGGAGCGGGGGGTCGGATGAGCAGTTCTTC. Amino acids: CASSQDRSGGSDEQFF.

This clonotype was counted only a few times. CDR3 in amino acids: CASSPRPGSGGIEQFF. The CDR3, as DNA: TGTGCCAGCAGCCCCCGACCGGGTAGCGGGGGTATTGAGCAGTTCTTC. The chain recombines TRBV3-1 with TRBJ2-1; TRBD2 aligns across 9 bases. The CDR3 spans 16 residues. V shed 4 bases and J 9 bases; nucleotides not matched to a gene: 13. The germline V gene encodes CDR1 LGHDT and CDR2 YNNKEL (reference sequence).

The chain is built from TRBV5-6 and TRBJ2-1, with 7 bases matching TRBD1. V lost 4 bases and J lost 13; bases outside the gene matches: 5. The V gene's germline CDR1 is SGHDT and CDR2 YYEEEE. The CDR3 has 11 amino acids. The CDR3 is CASSDWTGQFF. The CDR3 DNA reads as TGTGCCAGCAGCGATTGGACAGGTCAGTTCTTC.

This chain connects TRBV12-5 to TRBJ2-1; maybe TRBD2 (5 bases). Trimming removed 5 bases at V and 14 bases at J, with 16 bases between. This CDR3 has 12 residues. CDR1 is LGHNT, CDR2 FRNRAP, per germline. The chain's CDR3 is CASGTPGVNEFF. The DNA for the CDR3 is TGTGCTAGTGGTACGCCCGGGGTAAACGAGTTCTTC.

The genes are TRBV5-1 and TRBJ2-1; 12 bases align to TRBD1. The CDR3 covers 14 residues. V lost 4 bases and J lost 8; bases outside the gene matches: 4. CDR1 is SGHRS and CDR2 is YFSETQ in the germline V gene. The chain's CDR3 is CASSKGQGAHEQFF. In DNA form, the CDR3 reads TGCGCCAGCAGCAAGGGACAGGGGGCGCATGAGCAGTTCTTC. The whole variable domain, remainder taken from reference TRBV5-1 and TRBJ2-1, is KAGVTQTPRYLIKTRGQQVTLSCSPISGHRSVSWYQQTPGQGLQFLFEYFSETQRNKGNFPGRFSGRQFSNSRSEMNVSTLELGDSALYLCASSKGQGAHEQFFGPGTRLTVL.

DNA of the CDR3: TGTGCCAGCAAGGAAGGGGGCTCCTACGAGCAGTACGTC. This sequence encodes CASKEGGSYEQYV. This sequence joins TRBV6-6 and TRBJ2-7; D perhaps matches TRBD1 (6 bases). From germline, CDR1 is MNHNY and CDR2 SVGAGI (reference sequence). The CDR3 extends over 13 amino acids. V lost 7 bases, J lost 0 bases, and 10 bases lay in between.

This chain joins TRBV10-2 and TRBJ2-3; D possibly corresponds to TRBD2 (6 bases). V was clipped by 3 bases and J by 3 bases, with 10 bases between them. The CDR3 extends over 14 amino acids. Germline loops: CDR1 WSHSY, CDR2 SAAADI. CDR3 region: CASSDAGTTDTQYF. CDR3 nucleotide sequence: TGCGCCAGCAGTGATGCGGGGACGACAGATACGCAGTATTTT.